This T cell receptor (beta chain) was found in a study of CD8+ T cells in alopecia areata (dated by TCRdb to between 2018 and 2020). For the study in its entirety: To study T cell clonal expansion in alopecia areata, the researchers applied high-throughput TCRbeta sequencing to both the C3H/HeJ mouse model and human patients. In humans, TCRbeta sequencing was performed on scalp tissue and on sorted CD4+ and CD8+ peripheral blood T cells from healthy controls and from patients with patchy or totalis/universalis alopecia areata. Scalp clonality was compared among normal scalp (n=4), patchy alopecia areata scalp (n=8), and alopecia totalis/universalis scalp (n=8). immunoSEQ multiplex PCR using 35 Vbeta forward primers and 13 Jbeta reverse primers was used to amplify TCRbeta CDR3 regions. The RNA source kit depended on sample type: the PAXgene miRNA kit for fixed scalp, the miRNeasy kit for PBMCs, and the RNeasy kit for mouse skin.

As concerns this clone: Its antigen is currently not known. No per-base quality is available; no much larger clone lies one base away.

Counted from cysteine to phenylalanine, this CDR3 has 11 amino acids. The DNA shown is the 33-base CDR3, in frame from base 1. The junction shows trimming of 6 bases on V and 6 bases on J, plus 9 bases between the germline ends. CDR1 and CDR2 are drawn from the germline V gene: MNHEY, SVGAGI. Lesional scalp punch biopsies and peripheral blood were obtained from alopecia areata patients. PBMCs were isolated by density centrifugation and stained for CD3, CD4 and CD8, after which CD4+ and CD8+ T cells were sorted on a FACSAria. Alopecia areata patients who were not treated were recruited through a multicenter biomarker study. In roughly five patients from the biomarker study, the blood CD8+ T cells went through an additional sort into NKG2D-low and NKG2D-high fractions. Libraries were constructed by the immunoSEQ multiplex PCR assay. For TCR sequencing, RNA was extracted from every sample and reverse transcribed into cDNA to serve as template. SuperScript III was used for first-strand cDNA synthesis, primed with a 2:1 mix of oligo-dT and random hexamers. A synthetic immune receptor repertoire was used to gauge amplification bias, and whatever bias remained was removed computationally. The study's processing was this. Raw reads were preprocessed to remove errors, and CDR3 was defined according to IMGT conventions as the region from the conserved cysteine to phenylalanine. Clonality was computed by normalizing Shannon entropy by log2 of the number of productive unique TCRs and subtracting the result from 1. Scalp TCRbeta sequences were cross-referenced with sorted blood CD4 and CD8 repertoires so that the CD4 or CD8 identity of scalp clones could be inferred. TCRdb carries this immuneACCESS record with in-frame sequences only. Its versions omit some clonotypes, under half of them owing to an unresolved V gene in the studies checked, with the rest unexplained. That table is the source of V, J and clone size, and D and trimming were worked out from the DNA. This sample is represented by 50,000 to 80,000 clones; about 40% of them were singletons. Together, the top ten hold roughly 47% of the sample.

On the study overall, not on this receptor specifically: Unlike mouse skin, which is dominated by gammadelta T cells, normal human skin has resident alphabeta T cells that are also sequenced, and this complicates analysis of the scalp TCR repertoire. Shared TCR sequences between patients were less evident than in mice, which may be partly attributable to HLA diversity in the patient population. Compared with normal scalp, lesional scalp, particularly in alopecia totalis/universalis, had higher clonality and more expanded CD8+ clones, which suggests antigenic drive.

This clonotype originated in a human donor with alopecia areata. The sample taken for sequencing was NKG2D-low CD8+ T cells sorted from blood. The intended sense of this specimen's cell subset or site label: sorted CD8+ NKG2D-low blood T cells. The chain joins TRBV6-5 to TRBJ2-7, with the D call tentatively TRBD1 or TRBD2, each fitting 5 bases. The CDR3 amino acid sequence is: CASSLGGEQYF. The nucleotide sequence reads TGTGCCAGCAGCCTTGGGGGCGAGCAGTACTTC.